This T cell receptor (beta chain) comes out of a study of shared clonotypes between healthy human individuals. General study findings and limits: Larger richness was generally estimated for naive than memory subsets.

Worth noting for this clone: Its antigen is unknown.

A 200 ng quantity of DNA, roughly 29,000 T cell genomes, went into the sorted-subset replicate PCRs. The table came from immunoSEQ multiplex PCR; TCRdb's copy has only in-frame clones and leaves some out. The repertoire holds over 1.5 million clones, with approximately 98% as singletons. Germline-derived CDR1 and CDR2 are SGHTA and FQGNSA. The CDR3 is made up of 15 amino acids. With 5 bases removed from V and 7 bases from J, the gap between germline ends came to 17 bases. Source material: naive CD4+ T cells sorted from blood. Subset of the sample: CD45RA+ positively selected. The receptor was derived from a young man in good health. The rearrangement uses TRBV7-2 and TRBJ2-2; a weak D match, TRBD2 (6 bases). This CDR3 reads CASSGTSWGGGELFF. The CDR3, as DNA: TGTGCCAGCAGCGGTACTAGCTGGGGTGGCGGGGAGCTGTTTTTT.